The clone carrying this T cell receptor beta chain came up once. Its specificity is not known. Through a sample-barcoded 5' primer and a J-beta primer mix, a second PCR was run for roughly 6 to 12 cycles. TCRdb analysed the 5' RACE reads with MiXCR anew, one entry per CDR3 protein. Altogether 650,000 to 800,000 distinct CDR3 sequences are present, 52% being singletons, with the ten largest covering approximately 13%. The CDR3 sequence is 15 residues long. These data originate in a study of blood T cells in healthy people across ages. Overall study findings and caveats: Donor CMV status, an unknown factor, possibly confounded changes in expanded clonotypes.

The V gene is TRBV21-1, the J gene TRBJ2-6. TRBV21-1 is flagged as a pseudogene. The sequenced sample consisted of blood. This TCR came from a woman aged 80 or older in good health. For the CDR3, the DNA is TGTGCCAGCAGCAAAAAGAGCTCTGGGGCCAACGTCCTGACTTTC. Protein sequence: CASSKKSSGANVLTF.